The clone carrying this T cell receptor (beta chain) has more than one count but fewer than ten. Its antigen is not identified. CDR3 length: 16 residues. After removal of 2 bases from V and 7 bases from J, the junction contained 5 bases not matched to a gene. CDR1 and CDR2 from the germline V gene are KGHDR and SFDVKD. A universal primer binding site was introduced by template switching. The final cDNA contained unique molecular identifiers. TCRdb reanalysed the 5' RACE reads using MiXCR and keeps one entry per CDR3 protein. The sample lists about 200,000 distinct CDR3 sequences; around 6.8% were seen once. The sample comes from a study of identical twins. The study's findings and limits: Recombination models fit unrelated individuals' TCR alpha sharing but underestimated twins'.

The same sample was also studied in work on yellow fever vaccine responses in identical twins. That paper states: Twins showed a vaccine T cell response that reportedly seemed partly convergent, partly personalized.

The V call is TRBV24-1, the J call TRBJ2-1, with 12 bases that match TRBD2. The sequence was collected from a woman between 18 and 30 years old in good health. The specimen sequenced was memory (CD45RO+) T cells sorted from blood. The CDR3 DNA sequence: TGTGCCACCAGTGATTCGGGACTAGCGGGCATTAATGAGCAGTTCTTC. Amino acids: CATSDSGLAGINEQFF.